What follows describes a single T cell receptor beta chain. The sample is drawn from a study of blood T cells in healthy people across ages. With a J-beta primer mix and a sample-barcoded 5' primer, a second PCR ran roughly 6 to 11 cycles. MiXCR, run by TCRdb on the 5' RACE reads, gives a single entry per CDR3 protein. The table shows about 830,000 distinct CDR3 sequences, with less than 80% occurring only once. Germline CDR1 is SGHRS and CDR2 is YFSETQ. The CDR3 totals 14 residues. Trimming stripped 9 bases from V and 1 base from J, with 15 bases between. This receptor was obtained from a man under 40 in good health. The rearrangement uses TRBV5-1 and TRBJ2-3; D may match TRBD1 or TRBD2 (5 bases each). Sequenced input: blood. CDR3 sequence: CANPEGRRTDTQYF. The CDR3 DNA sequence: TGCGCCAACCCAGAGGGGCGACGCACAGATACGCAGTATTTT.